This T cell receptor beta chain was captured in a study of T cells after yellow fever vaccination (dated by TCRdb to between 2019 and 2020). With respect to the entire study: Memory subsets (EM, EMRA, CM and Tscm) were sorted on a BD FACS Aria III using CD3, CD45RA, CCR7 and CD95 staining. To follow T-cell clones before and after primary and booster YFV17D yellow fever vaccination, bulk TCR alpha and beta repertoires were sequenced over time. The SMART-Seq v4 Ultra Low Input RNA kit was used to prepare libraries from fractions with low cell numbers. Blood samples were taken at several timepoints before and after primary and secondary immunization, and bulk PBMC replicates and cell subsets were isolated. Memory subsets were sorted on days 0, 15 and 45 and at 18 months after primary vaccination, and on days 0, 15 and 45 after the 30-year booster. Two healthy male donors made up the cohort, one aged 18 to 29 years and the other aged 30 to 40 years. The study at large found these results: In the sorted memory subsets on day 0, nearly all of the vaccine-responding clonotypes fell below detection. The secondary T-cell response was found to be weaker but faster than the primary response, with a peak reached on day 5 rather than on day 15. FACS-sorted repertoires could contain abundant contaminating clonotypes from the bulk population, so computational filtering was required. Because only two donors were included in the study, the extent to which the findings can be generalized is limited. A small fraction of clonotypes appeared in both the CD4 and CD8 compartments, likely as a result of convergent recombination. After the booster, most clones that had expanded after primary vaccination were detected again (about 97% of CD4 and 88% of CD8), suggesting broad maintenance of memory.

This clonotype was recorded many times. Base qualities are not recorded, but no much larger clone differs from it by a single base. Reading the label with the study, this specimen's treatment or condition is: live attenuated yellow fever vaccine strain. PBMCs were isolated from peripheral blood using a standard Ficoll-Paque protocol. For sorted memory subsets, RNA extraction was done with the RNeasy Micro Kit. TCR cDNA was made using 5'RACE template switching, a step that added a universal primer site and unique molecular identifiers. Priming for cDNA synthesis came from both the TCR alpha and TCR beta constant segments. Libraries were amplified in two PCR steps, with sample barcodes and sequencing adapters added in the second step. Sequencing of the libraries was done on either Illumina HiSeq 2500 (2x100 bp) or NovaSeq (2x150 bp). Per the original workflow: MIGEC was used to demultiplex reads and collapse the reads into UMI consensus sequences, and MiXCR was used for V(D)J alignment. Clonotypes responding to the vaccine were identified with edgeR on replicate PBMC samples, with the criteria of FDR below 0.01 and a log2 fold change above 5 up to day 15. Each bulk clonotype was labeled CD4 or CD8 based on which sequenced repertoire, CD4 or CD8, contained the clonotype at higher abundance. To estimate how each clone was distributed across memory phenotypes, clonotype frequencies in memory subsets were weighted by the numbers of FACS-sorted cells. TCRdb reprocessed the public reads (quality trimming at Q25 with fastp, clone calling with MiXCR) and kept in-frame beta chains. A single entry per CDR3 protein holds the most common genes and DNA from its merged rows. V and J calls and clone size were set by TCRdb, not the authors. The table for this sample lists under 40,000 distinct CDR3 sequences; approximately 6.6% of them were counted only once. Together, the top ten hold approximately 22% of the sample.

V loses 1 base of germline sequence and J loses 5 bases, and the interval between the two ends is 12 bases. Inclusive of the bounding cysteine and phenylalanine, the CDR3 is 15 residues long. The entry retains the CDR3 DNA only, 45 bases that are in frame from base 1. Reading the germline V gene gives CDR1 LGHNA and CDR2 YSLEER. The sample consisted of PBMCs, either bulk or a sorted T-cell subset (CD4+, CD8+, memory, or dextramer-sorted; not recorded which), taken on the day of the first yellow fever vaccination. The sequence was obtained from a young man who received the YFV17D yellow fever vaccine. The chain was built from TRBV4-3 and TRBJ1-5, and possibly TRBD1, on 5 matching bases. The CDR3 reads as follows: CASSQGTVGDQPQHF. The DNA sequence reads TGCGCCAGCAGCCAAGGGACGGTGGGGGATCAGCCCCAGCATTTT.